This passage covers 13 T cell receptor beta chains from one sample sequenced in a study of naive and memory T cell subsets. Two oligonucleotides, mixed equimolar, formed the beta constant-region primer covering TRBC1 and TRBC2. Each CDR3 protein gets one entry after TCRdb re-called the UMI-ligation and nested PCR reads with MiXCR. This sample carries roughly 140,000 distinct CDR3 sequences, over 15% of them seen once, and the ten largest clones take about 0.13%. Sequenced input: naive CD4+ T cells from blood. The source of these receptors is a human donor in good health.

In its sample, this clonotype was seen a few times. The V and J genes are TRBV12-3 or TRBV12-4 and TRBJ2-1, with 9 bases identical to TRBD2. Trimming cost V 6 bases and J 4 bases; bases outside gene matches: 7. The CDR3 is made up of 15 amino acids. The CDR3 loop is CASRKREELYNEQFF. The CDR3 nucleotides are TGTGCCAGCAGAAAGCGGGAGGAACTTTACAATGAGCAGTTCTTC.

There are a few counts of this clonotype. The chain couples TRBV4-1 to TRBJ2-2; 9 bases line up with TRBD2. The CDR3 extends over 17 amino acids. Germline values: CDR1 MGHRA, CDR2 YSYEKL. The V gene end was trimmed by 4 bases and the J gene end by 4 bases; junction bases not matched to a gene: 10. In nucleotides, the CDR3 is TGCGCCAGCAGCCGGAGGGGAGAACTAGCGGGCACCGGGGAGCTGTTTTTT. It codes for CASSRRGELAGTGELFF.

The CDR3 sequence: CASSLGGDRDTQYF. CDR3 nucleotides: TGCGCCAGCAGTCTTGGCGGCGACAGGGATACGCAGTATTTT. The chain couples TRBV5-1 to TRBJ2-3; perhaps TRBD1 as D (6 bases). Germline CDR1 and CDR2: SGHRS and YFSETQ. V lost 5 bases to trimming and J lost 6 bases, with 16 bases between them. The CDR3 has 14 amino acids.

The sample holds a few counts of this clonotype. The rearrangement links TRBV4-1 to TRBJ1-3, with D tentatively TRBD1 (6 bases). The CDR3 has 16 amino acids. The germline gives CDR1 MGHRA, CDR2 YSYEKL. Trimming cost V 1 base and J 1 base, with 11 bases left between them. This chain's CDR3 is CASSQGGGRSGNTIYF. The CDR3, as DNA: TGCGCCAGCAGCCAAGGTGGGGGGCGTTCTGGAAACACCATATATTTT.

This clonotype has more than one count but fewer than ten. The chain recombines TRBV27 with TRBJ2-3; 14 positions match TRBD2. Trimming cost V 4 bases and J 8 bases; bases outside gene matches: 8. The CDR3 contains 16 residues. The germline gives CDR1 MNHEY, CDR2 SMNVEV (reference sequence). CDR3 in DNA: TGTGCCAGCAGTTCAGGGACTAGCGGGAGAGGGGGTACGCAGTATTTT. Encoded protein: CASSSGTSGRGGTQYF.

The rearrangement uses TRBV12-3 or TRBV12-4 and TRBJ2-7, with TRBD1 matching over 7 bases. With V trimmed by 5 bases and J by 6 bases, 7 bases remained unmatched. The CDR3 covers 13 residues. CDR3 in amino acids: CASSPTGAPEQYF. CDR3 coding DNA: TGTGCCAGCAGTCCTACAGGGGCCCCCGAGCAGTACTTC.

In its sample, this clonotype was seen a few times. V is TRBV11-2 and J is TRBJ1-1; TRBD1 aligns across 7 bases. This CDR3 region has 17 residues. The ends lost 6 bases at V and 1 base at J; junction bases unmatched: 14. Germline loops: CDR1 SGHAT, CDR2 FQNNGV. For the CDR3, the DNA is TGTGCCAGCAGGACCCTCCGACAGGGCCCCCCGAACACTGAAGCTTTCTTT. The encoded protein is CASRTLRQGPPNTEAFF. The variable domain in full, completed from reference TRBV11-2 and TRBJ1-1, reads EAGVAQSPRYKIIEKRQSVAFWCNPISGHATLYWYQQILGQGPKLLIQFQNNGVVDDSQLPKDRFSAERLKGVDSTLKIQPAKLEDSAVYLCASRTLRQGPPNTEAFFGQGTRLTVV.

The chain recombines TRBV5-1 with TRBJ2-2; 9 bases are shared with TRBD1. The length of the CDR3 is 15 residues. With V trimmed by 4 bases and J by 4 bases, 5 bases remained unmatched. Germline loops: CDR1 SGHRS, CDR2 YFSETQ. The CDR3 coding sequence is TGCGCCAGCAGCGCGGGACAGGGTGGCACCGGGGAGCTGTTTTTT. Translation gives CASSAGQGGTGELFF.

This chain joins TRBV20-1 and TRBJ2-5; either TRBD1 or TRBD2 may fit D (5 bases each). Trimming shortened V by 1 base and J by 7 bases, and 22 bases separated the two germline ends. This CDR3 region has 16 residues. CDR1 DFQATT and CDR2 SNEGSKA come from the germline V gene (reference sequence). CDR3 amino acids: CSARGWAGTPLGTQYF. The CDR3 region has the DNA TGCAGTGCTAGAGGGTGGGCTGGGACGCCTTTGGGGACCCAGTACTTC.

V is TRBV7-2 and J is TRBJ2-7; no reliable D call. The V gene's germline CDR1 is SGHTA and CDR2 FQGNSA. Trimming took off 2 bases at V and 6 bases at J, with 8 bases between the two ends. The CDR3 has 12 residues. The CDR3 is CASSLYVSEQYF. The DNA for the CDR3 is TGTGCCAGCAGCTTATATGTTAGCGAGCAGTACTTC.

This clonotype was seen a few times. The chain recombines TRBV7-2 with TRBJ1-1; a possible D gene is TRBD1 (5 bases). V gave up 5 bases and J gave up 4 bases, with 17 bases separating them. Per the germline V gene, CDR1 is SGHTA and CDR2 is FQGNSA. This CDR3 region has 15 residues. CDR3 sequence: CASSEYRKAATEAFF. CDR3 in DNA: TGTGCCAGCAGCGAGTACAGGAAGGCGGCCACTGAAGCTTTCTTT. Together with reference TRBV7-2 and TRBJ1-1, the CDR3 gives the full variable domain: GAGVSQSPSNKVTEKGKDVELRCDPISGHTALYWYRQSLGQGLEFLIYFQGNSAPDKSGLPSDRFSAERTGGSVSTLTIQRTQQEDSAVYLCASSEYRKAATEAFFGQGTRLTVV.

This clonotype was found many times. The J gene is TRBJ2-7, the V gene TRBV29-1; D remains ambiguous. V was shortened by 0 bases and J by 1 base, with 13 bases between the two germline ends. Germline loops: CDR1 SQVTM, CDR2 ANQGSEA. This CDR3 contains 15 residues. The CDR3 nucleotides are TGCAGCGTTGAAGAAGACGCTAACGCTTCCTACGAGCAGTACTTC. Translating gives CSVEEDANASYEQYF.

The CDR3 protein is CAIGAGDNEQFF. The CDR3 DNA is TGTGCCATCGGGGCGGGAGACAATGAGCAGTTCTTC. V is TRBV10-3 and J is TRBJ2-1, with 7 nucleotides matching TRBD2. V trimming: 8 bases; J trimming: 5 bases; junction bases outside the gene matches: 3. This CDR3 has 12 amino acids. Per the germline V gene, CDR1 is ENHRY and CDR2 is SYGVKD.